The 24 T cell receptor beta chains in this list originate from one sample, sequenced in a study of human thymus T cells. Resections removed during corrective heart surgery provided the thymus tissue used. Here immunoSEQ multiplex PCR was the method, and the copy in TCRdb shows in-frame clones only, minus some. This table has some 130,000 clones, 90% to 95% appearing once. The sample consisted of thymus tissue. The receptors shown here come from a boy younger than two with a congenital heart defect but otherwise immunologically healthy.

The rearrangement links TRBV4-3 to TRBJ1-2; D ambiguous. V lost 4 bases and J lost 2, with 14 bases in between. This CDR3 comprises 15 residues. Germline values: CDR1 LGHNA, CDR2 YSLEER. The CDR3, as DNA: TGCGCCAGCAGCCCCGATAGTTACCTCAACTATGGCTACACCTTC. As protein: CASSPDSYLNYGYTF.

The J gene is TRBJ2-1, the V gene TRBV11-2; TRBD2 matches 11 bases. V was clipped by 2 bases and J by 7 bases; unmatched bases: 10. Germline V gene lookup returns CDR1 SGHAT and CDR2 FQNNGV. CDR3 length: 17 amino acids. Here the CDR3 reads CASSLTYGTSGFNEQFF. The CDR3 nucleotides read TGTGCCAGCAGCTTAACTTATGGGACTAGCGGATTTAATGAGCAGTTCTTC.

This clone was seen a single time. The rearrangement uses TRBV19 and TRBJ2-3; TRBD2 agrees at 11 bases. With V trimmed by 5 bases and J by 0 bases, 10 bases remained unmatched. Looked up from germline, CDR1 is LNHDA and CDR2 is SQIVND (reference sequence). This CDR3 has 18 residues. In DNA form, the CDR3 reads TGTGCCAGTAGTCGTAGCGGGGGGGCTTCAACTAGCACAGATACGCAGTATTTT. The encoded protein is CASSRSGGASTSTDTQYF.

The rearrangement joins TRBV7-9 to TRBJ1-1, with D possibly being TRBD1 (6 bases). Germline loops: CDR1 SEHNR, CDR2 FQNEAQ (reference sequence). V shed 5 bases and J shed 4 bases, with 17 bases lying between them. The CDR3 loop spans 15 amino acids. The CDR3 is CASSLHRDGGTEAFF. The CDR3 nucleotides read TGTGCCAGCAGCCTACACAGGGACGGGGGCACTGAAGCTTTCTTT.

The chain links TRBV30 to TRBJ1-5; the D gene is possibly TRBD1 (5 bases). This CDR3 region has 17 residues. Germline V gene lookup returns CDR1 GTSNPN and CDR2 SVGIG (reference sequence). Trimming took off 3 bases at V and 3 bases at J, with 21 bases between the two ends. Written as DNA, the CDR3 is TGTGCCTGGAGCCACAAGGGACGGTGGGGCGACAATCAGCCCCAGCATTTT. Translation: CAWSHKGRWGDNQPQHF.

The chain has TRBV28 and TRBJ1-6; no definite D call. The CDR3 extends over 18 amino acids. The V gene's germline CDR1 is MDHEN and CDR2 SYDVKM. Trimming removed 3 bases from V and 8 bases from J, with 23 bases in between. CDR3 bases: TGTGCCAGCAGTTTGGGAGGGCGTAAGCGGATGCGGGATTCACCCCTCCACTTT. Protein: CASSLGGRKRMRDSPLHF. Looking up the rest from reference TRBV28 and TRBJ1-6 gives the full variable domain: DVKVTQSSRYLVKRTGEKVFLECVQDMDHENMFWYRQDPGLGLRLIYFSYDVKMKEKGDIPEGYSVSREKKERFSLILESASTNQTSMYLCASSLGGRKRMRDSPLHFGNGTRLTVT.

The chain carries TRBV5-1 and TRBJ2-2, with D maybe TRBD1 (6 bases). The CDR3 has 13 amino acids. CDR1 and CDR2 (germline): SGHRS, YFSETQ. The germline V and J ends were trimmed by 4 bases and 3 bases, with 7 bases remaining between them. CDR3 region: CASSPGDTGELFF. DNA of the CDR3: TGCGCCAGCAGCCCAGGGGACACCGGGGAGCTGTTTTTT. Looking up the rest from reference TRBV5-1 and TRBJ2-2 gives the full variable domain: KAGVTQTPRYLIKTRGQQVTLSCSPISGHRSVSWYQQTPGQGLQFLFEYFSETQRNKGNFPGRFSGRQFSNSRSEMNVSTLELGDSALYLCASSPGDTGELFFGEGSRLTVL.

J is TRBJ2-3 and V is TRBV4-3, with D maybe TRBD2 (7 bases). The V end lost 1 base, the J end lost 2 bases, and 16 bases lay between the germline ends. The CDR3 contains 17 residues. From germline, CDR1 is LGHNA and CDR2 YSLEER. Here the CDR3 DNA reads TGCGCCAGCAGCCAAGGGTCCGGGGGGCGGGACACAGATACGCAGTATTTT. This gives the protein CASSQGSGGRDTDTQYF.

V and J are TRBV9 and TRBJ2-3; 11 bases line up with TRBD2. CDR1 is SGDLS, CDR2 YYNGEE, per germline. This CDR3 comprises 18 residues. Trimming removed 4 bases from V and 4 bases from J; junction bases left unmatched: 14. CDR3 DNA: TGTGCCAGCAGCCTCCTTGGGGCTAGCGGGGGGTTGTCAGATACGCAGTATTTT. Translating it yields CASSLLGASGGLSDTQYF.

This CDR3 is CASSPTEGGEQYF. In DNA form, the CDR3 reads TGTGCCAGCAGCCCGACCGAGGGGGGCGAGCAGTACTTC. The rearrangement joins TRBV9 to TRBJ2-7; either TRBD1 or TRBD2 may supply D (6 bases each). The germline V gene has CDR1 SGDLS and CDR2 YYNGEE. V was cut by 4 bases and J by 6 bases, with 14 bases left in between. The CDR3 is made up of 13 amino acids.

The V and J genes are TRBV14 and TRBJ1-1, with TRBD1 matching 8 bases. Trimming at V came to 5 bases and at J to 6 bases, leaving 20 bases not matched to a gene. This CDR3 comprises 18 residues. Germline CDR1 is SGHDN and CDR2 is FVKESK. CDR3 bases: TGTGCCAGCAGCGACTTCTCCGGGACAGGTCTTAGAAATTCTGAAGCTTTCTTT. The encoded protein is CASSDFSGTGLRNSEAFF.

V usage is TRBV6-1 and J usage is TRBJ2-1, with D hard to call. Germline CDR1 and CDR2: MNHNS and SASEGT. V lost 4 bases to trimming and J lost 6 bases, with 7 bases between them. The CDR3 has 12 amino acids. DNA for the CDR3: TGTGCCAGCAGTGGCGGAACCAATGAGCAGTTCTTC. Translating gives CASSGGTNEQFF.

This rearrangement joins TRBV28 to TRBJ1-6; D not resolved. The CDR3 spans 12 residues. Trimming took 0 bases from V and 9 from J, leaving 3 bases between them. Germline-derived CDR1 and CDR2 are MDHEN and SYDVKM. Here the CDR3 reads CASSLWRSPLHF. The CDR3 DNA reads as TGTGCCAGCAGTTTATGGCGTTCACCCCTCCACTTT. The variable domain in full, completed from reference TRBV28 and TRBJ1-6, reads DVKVTQSSRYLVKRTGEKVFLECVQDMDHENMFWYRQDPGLGLRLIYFSYDVKMKEKGDIPEGYSVSREKKERFSLILESASTNQTSMYLCASSLWRSPLHFGNGTRLTVT.

This clone was recorded only once. The chain carries TRBV2 and TRBJ2-7; 12 positions match TRBD2. The CDR3 contains 16 residues. In germline, CDR1 is SNHLY, CDR2 FYNNEI. V dropped 5 bases and J dropped 4; count of bases not matched to a gene: 9. CDR3 loop: CASSIVVTSGGYEQYF. The CDR3 bases are TGTGCCAGCAGTATAGTGGTGACTAGCGGGGGTTACGAGCAGTACTTC.

The rearrangement links TRBV6-5 to TRBJ1-2; TRBD1 agrees at 10 bases. The CDR3 covers 14 residues. The germline V gene encodes CDR1 MNHEY and CDR2 SVGAGI. Trimming removed 5 bases from V and 2 bases from J; junction bases left unmatched: 2. CDR3 protein: CASSGTGVNYGYTF. DNA for the CDR3: TGTGCCAGCAGTGGGACAGGGGTAAACTATGGCTACACCTTC.

The chain combines TRBV15 with TRBJ2-3; 7 nucleotides align to TRBD1. Germline-derived CDR1 and CDR2 are LNHNV and YYDKDF (reference sequence). The length of the CDR3 is 15 residues. V lost 4 bases to trimming and J lost 1 base; unmatched junction nucleotides: 5. Written as DNA, the CDR3 is TGTGCCACCAGCACATCCGGGACAGGCACAGATACGCAGTATTTT. This encodes CATSTSGTGTDTQYF.

The chain joins TRBV4-3 to TRBJ2-5, with D possibly TRBD1 on 6 matching bases. The V gene's germline CDR1 is LGHNA and CDR2 YSLEER. The CDR3 has 17 residues. Trimming took 0 bases from V and 4 from J, leaving 18 bases between them. In nucleotides, the CDR3 is TGCGCCAGCAGCCAAGATATCCACTTTACAGGGCTAGAGACCCAGTACTTC. It translates to CASSQDIHFTGLETQYF.

The chain employs TRBV19 and TRBJ2-1; 11 bases line up with TRBD2. There are 18 residues in the CDR3. CDR1 is LNHDA and CDR2 is SQIVND in the germline V gene (reference sequence). V lost 3 bases and J lost 6; bases outside the gene matches: 13. CDR3 residues: CASSMDSGGARPRNEQFF. CDR3 nucleotides: TGTGCCAGTAGTATGGATAGCGGGGGGGCCCGTCCCCGCAATGAGCAGTTCTTC.

The CDR3 sequence is CASSSDVVVTDTQYF. In nucleotides, the CDR3 is TGTGCCAGCAGTTCGGACGTGGTTGTCACAGATACGCAGTATTTT. The chain is built from TRBV28 and TRBJ2-3; D remains unclear. V lost 4 bases, J lost 2 bases, and 13 bases lay in between. CDR1 and CDR2 (germline): MDHEN, SYDVKM. This CDR3 region has 15 residues.

Only one count was recorded for this clone. This chain joins TRBV7-8 and TRBJ1-6, with no clear D. Looked up from germline, CDR1 is SGHVS and CDR2 is FQNEAQ. V was pared by 5 bases and J by 6 bases, with 11 bases between. The CDR3 runs to 14 residues. CDR3 region: CASSRRRINSPLHF. Here the CDR3 DNA reads TGTGCCAGCAGCCGACGACGGATTAATTCACCCCTCCACTTT.

The gene calls are TRBV30 and TRBJ1-6; D perhaps matches TRBD1 (5 bases). V shed 5 bases and J shed 7 bases, with 18 bases lying between them. Germline V gene lookup returns CDR1 GTSNPN and CDR2 SVGIG (reference sequence). CDR3 size: 15 residues. As DNA, the CDR3 is TGTGCCTGGGCATCGGGAGAGGGGAAGAATTCACCCCTCCACTTT. Protein product: CAWASGEGKNSPLHF.

The sample holds one count of this clone. The rearrangement uses TRBV10-3 and TRBJ2-1; the D gene is possibly TRBD2 (6 bases). The V and J ends lost 0 bases and 2 bases respectively, with 14 bases between them. The CDR3 is 17 amino acids. The germline CDR1 and CDR2 sequences are ENHRY and SYGVKD. The CDR3 bases are TGTGCCATCAGTGAGTCCCCGGGGAGGCTTACCTACAATGAGCAGTTCTTC. Translating it yields CAISESPGRLTYNEQFF.

The CDR3 sequence is CASNHGLAGEETQYF. The DNA for the CDR3 is TGTGCCAGCAACCACGGACTAGCGGGGGAAGAGACCCAGTACTTC. This chain links TRBV9 with TRBJ2-5; 13 nucleotides match TRBD2. V lost 6 bases, J lost 3 bases, and 5 bases stayed unmatched. Germline V CDR1 and CDR2: SGDLS, YYNGEE. The CDR3 spans 15 residues.

V and J are TRBV2 and TRBJ2-7; D is tentatively TRBD1 or TRBD2 (5 bases each). Trimming took 3 bases from V and 4 from J, leaving 16 bases between them. Germline values: CDR1 SNHLY, CDR2 FYNNEI. This CDR3 is 15 amino acids long. CDR3 nucleotide sequence: TGTGCCAGCAGTGAGATGGCAGGGAGTATTTACGAGCAGTACTTC. Translating gives CASSEMAGSIYEQYF.